The 23 T cell receptor beta chains in this list originate from one sample, sequenced in a study of T cell responses to AZD1222 COVID-19 vaccine. The assay was immunoSEQ multiplex PCR, and TCRdb's table has in-frame clones only and misses some. The sample lists about 67,000 clones; about 83% were seen once. The sequenced sample was peripheral blood, obtained 28 days after the second AZD1222 dose. The receptors stem from an adult who received the AZD1222 COVID-19 vaccine.

V and J are TRBV3-1 (or the pseudogene TRBV3-2) and TRBJ2-3, with 8 bases identical to TRBD2. Germline-derived CDR1 and CDR2 are LGHDT and YNNKEL (reference sequence). With V trimmed by 4 bases and J by 5 bases, 11 bases remained unmatched. This CDR3 region has 16 residues. CDR3 sequence (DNA): TGTGCCAGCAGCCCGCCCTCTAGCGGGTGGGGAGATACGCAGTATTTT. Its protein product is CASSPPSSGWGDTQYF.

The chain carries TRBV7-2 and TRBJ1-6; TRBD1 agrees at 9 bases. This CDR3 has 14 amino acids. Losses at the gene ends were 5 bases for V and 6 bases for J; bases not matched to a gene: 2. From germline, CDR1 is SGHTA and CDR2 FQGNSA. The CDR3 bases are TGTGCCAGCAGCGTGGGACAGGGTAATTCACCCCTCCACTTT. This encodes CASSVGQGNSPLHF.

V and J are TRBV7-7 and TRBJ2-2, with D perhaps TRBD1 or TRBD2 (5 bases each). V was shortened by 6 bases and J by 0 bases, with 11 bases between the two germline ends. This CDR3 is built from 15 residues. CDR1 SSHAT and CDR2 FNYEAQ come from the germline V gene (reference sequence). CDR3 in amino acids: CASSPRGANTGELFF. CDR3 coding DNA: TGTGCCAGCAGTCCCCGAGGGGCGAACACCGGGGAGCTGTTTTTT. The whole variable domain, filled in from reference TRBV7-7 and TRBJ2-2, reads GAGVSQSPRYKVTKRGQDVTLRCDPISSHATLYWYQQALGQGPEFLTYFNYEAQPDKSGLPSDRFSAERPEGSISTLTIQRTEQRDSAMYRCASSPRGANTGELFFGEGSRLTVL.

The rearrangement joins TRBV5-1 to TRBJ2-7, with TRBD1 matching 9 bases. V trimming: 3 bases; J trimming: 0 bases; junction bases outside the gene matches: 7. The CDR3 has 16 residues. The germline V gene has CDR1 SGHRS and CDR2 YFSETQ. The CDR3 DNA is TGCGCCAGCAGCTATACAGGGGGCCTGAGCTCCTACGAGCAGTACTTC. It is translated as CASSYTGGLSSYEQYF. The whole variable domain, filled in from reference TRBV5-1 and TRBJ2-7, reads KAGVTQTPRYLIKTRGQQVTLSCSPISGHRSVSWYQQTPGQGLQFLFEYFSETQRNKGNFPGRFSGRQFSNSRSEMNVSTLELGDSALYLCASSYTGGLSSYEQYFGPGTRLTVT.

The V and J genes are TRBV19 and TRBJ1-2; 7 positions match TRBD1. This CDR3 comprises 14 residues. From germline, CDR1 is LNHDA and CDR2 SQIVND (reference sequence). V shed 5 bases and J 3 bases; nucleotides not matched to a gene: 6. CDR3 nucleotides: TGTGCCAGTAGTTTCTATGACAGGGACTATGGCTACACCTTC. Protein: CASSFYDRDYGYTF. Drawing the rest from reference TRBV19 and TRBJ1-2, the complete variable domain is DGGITQSPKYLFRKEGQNVTLSCEQNLNHDAMYWYRQDPGQGLRLIYYSQIVNDFQKGDIAEGYSVSREKKESFPLTVTSAQKNPTAFYLCASSFYDRDYGYTFGSGTRLTVV.

V and J are TRBV4-2 and TRBJ1-4, with 11 bases identical to TRBD1. Germline CDR1 and CDR2: LGHNA and YNFKEQ. The CDR3 runs 15 residues. Trimming took 5 bases from V and 6 from J; bases not matched to a gene: 5. The CDR3 nucleotides read TGTGCCAGCAGCTCTCCGGGACAGGGGGATGAAAAACTGTTTTTT. This gives the protein CASSSPGQGDEKLFF.

V is TRBV3-1 (or the pseudogene TRBV3-2) and J is TRBJ1-2; D is ambiguous. V lost 0 bases to trimming and J lost 8 bases, with 13 bases between them. This CDR3 region has 14 residues. CDR1 and CDR2 (germline): LGHDT, YNNKEL (reference sequence). CDR3 amino acids: CASSQDPEAFGYTF. The DNA for the CDR3 is TGTGCCAGCAGCCAAGATCCGGAGGCATTCGGCTACACCTTC.

This clone showed up just a few times. The identical CDR3 is also encoded by other nucleotide sequences in the sample. The V and J genes are TRBV24-1 and TRBJ2-1; 11 nucleotides line up with TRBD2. After removal of 2 bases from V and 4 bases from J, the junction contained 3 bases not matched to a gene. The length of the CDR3 is 16 residues. Per germline, CDR1 KGHDR and CDR2 SFDVKD. The CDR3 is CATSDSGTSGYNEQFF. Here the CDR3 DNA reads TGTGCCACCAGTGATTCCGGGACTAGCGGATACAATGAGCAGTTCTTC.

This clone has just one count. V gene TRBV11-2 combines with J gene TRBJ2-7, with unresolved D. V was pared by 1 base and J by 2 bases, with 18 bases between. Germline V gene sequence: CDR1 SGHAT, CDR2 FQNNGV. The CDR3 length is 17 residues. This chain's CDR3 is CASSLGSIGRYTYEQYF. CDR3 bases: TGTGCCAGCAGCTTAGGTTCCATTGGACGGTATACCTACGAGCAGTACTTC.

The CDR3 loop reads CASSWTATTSNQPQHF. The CDR3, as DNA: TGCGCCAGCAGCTGGACGGCAACCACTAGCAATCAGCCCCAGCATTTT. The chain carries TRBV4-3 and TRBJ1-5; D unclear. The CDR3 consists of 16 residues. Germline values: CDR1 LGHNA, CDR2 YSLEER. V gave up 5 bases and J gave up 0 bases, with 14 bases separating them.

The sample holds a few counts of this clone. The genes are TRBV19 and TRBJ1-4; TRBD1 is a possible D gene (6 bases). This CDR3 is built from 16 residues. Germline lookup yields CDR1 LNHDA and CDR2 SQIVND (reference sequence). Trimming removed 5 bases at V and 10 bases at J, with 23 bases between. The CDR3 sequence is CASSSSGQPAGGKLFF. The CDR3 DNA is TGTGCCAGTAGTTCCTCGGGACAACCGGCGGGTGGAAAACTGTTTTTT.

The V gene is TRBV18, the J gene TRBJ2-3; D is perhaps TRBD2 (6 bases). The CDR3 consists of 15 residues. Trimming stripped 1 base from V and 3 bases from J, with 11 bases between. The germline CDR1 and CDR2 sequences are KGHSH and LQKENI. The CDR3 DNA follows: TGTGCCAGCTCACCACTTTCCGGGACTACAGATACGCAGTATTTT. The encoded protein is CASSPLSGTTDTQYF.

This rearrangement joins TRBV4-3 to TRBJ1-6, with D possibly being TRBD1 (5 bases). The CDR3 has 17 amino acids. Trimming cost V 0 bases and J 3 bases, with 12 bases left between them. Germline V lookup: CDR1 LGHNA, CDR2 YSLEER. CDR3: CASSQEVGVLYNSPLHF. CDR3 nucleotide sequence: TGCGCCAGCAGCCAAGAAGTAGGGGTCCTCTATAATTCACCCCTCCACTTT.

This chain uses TRBV7-6 with TRBJ1-5; TRBD1 is a possible D gene (6 bases). CDR1 and CDR2 from the germline V gene are SGHVS and FNYEAQ. V was pared by 1 base and J by 5 bases, with 12 bases between. This CDR3 contains 15 residues. This chain's CDR3 is CASSLGARGHQPQHF. The CDR3 nucleotides read TGTGCCAGCAGCTTAGGGGCCAGGGGACATCAGCCCCAGCATTTT.

This chain connects TRBV28 to TRBJ1-1, with 8 bases aligning to TRBD1. The germline V gene has CDR1 MDHEN and CDR2 SYDVKM. This CDR3 region has 16 residues. V shed 2 bases, J shed 4 bases, and the junction held 9 bases outside the gene matches. CDR3: CASSLPRTGPGTEAFF. The DNA for the CDR3 is TGTGCCAGCAGTTTACCAAGGACAGGGCCAGGCACTGAAGCTTTCTTT.

This clone was recorded once. The V and J genes are TRBV5-6 and TRBJ2-7, with 8 bases matching TRBD1. CDR1 is SGHDT and CDR2 is YYEEEE in the germline V gene. The CDR3 spans 16 residues. Trimming at V came to 0 bases and at J to 0 bases, leaving 5 bases not matched to a gene. The DNA of the CDR3 is TGTGCCAGCAGCTTGGGGACAGGGAAGTTCTCCTACGAGCAGTACTTC. Encoded protein: CASSLGTGKFSYEQYF. Using reference TRBV5-6 and TRBJ2-7 for the parts outside the CDR3, the full variable domain is DAGVTQSPTHLIKTRGQQVTLRCSPKSGHDTVSWYQQALGQGPQFIFQYYEEEERQRGNFPDRFSGHQFPNYSSELNVNALLLGDSALYLCASSLGTGKFSYEQYFGPGTRLTVT.

The rearrangement uses TRBV18 and TRBJ2-7, with TRBD1 as a possible D gene (6 bases). CDR1 is KGHSH, CDR2 LQKENI, per germline. This CDR3 contains 15 residues. Between the trimmed V and J ends, which lost 3 bases and 2 bases, there was a span of 14 bases. This CDR3 is CASSPHGGLTYEQYF. The CDR3 nucleotides are TGTGCCAGCTCACCGCATGGGGGCCTAACCTACGAGCAGTACTTC. The full variable domain, completed using reference TRBV18 and TRBJ2-7, is NAGVMQNPRHLVRRRGQEARLRCSPMKGHSHVYWYRQLPEEGLKFMVYLQKENIIDESGMPKERFSAEFPKEGPSILRIQQVVRGDSAAYFCASSPHGGLTYEQYFGPGTRLTVT.

The chain combines TRBV20-1 with TRBJ1-4; D unresolved. Between the trimmed V and J ends, which lost 5 bases and 6 bases, there was a span of 7 bases. CDR3 length: 11 amino acids. Germline assignment: CDR1 DFQATT and CDR2 SNEGSKA (reference sequence). The CDR3 nucleotides are TGCAGTGCTGCTGAGGATGAAAAACTGTTTTTT. Translating it yields CSAAEDEKLFF.

CDR3 coding DNA: TGCGCCAGCAGCTTGGTCGGGGGCCGCCTCGGGAACACCATATATTTT. It yields the protein CASSLVGGRLGNTIYF. The gene calls are TRBV5-1 and TRBJ1-3, with a tentative D call TRBD1 (6 bases). CDR1 is SGHRS, CDR2 YFSETQ, per germline. The length of the CDR3 is 16 residues. V was shortened by 0 bases and J by 7 bases, with 17 bases between the two germline ends.

In DNA, the CDR3 is TGTGCCAGCAGCCCAGAGAGGGGCAGGACGGACTCTGGAAACACCATATATTTT. Its translation: CASSPERGRTDSGNTIYF. The J gene is TRBJ1-3, the V gene TRBV27; D is perhaps TRBD1 (5 bases). The CDR3 covers 18 residues. The V gene's germline CDR1 is MNHEY and CDR2 SMNVEV (reference sequence). The ends were cut back, 6 bases at V and 0 bases at J, with 21 bases in the middle.

The chain recombines TRBV4-1 with TRBJ2-7; 9 bases map to TRBD1. This CDR3 is 16 amino acids long. Germline CDR1 reads MGHRA; CDR2 reads YSYEKL. Trimming cost V 4 bases and J 3 bases; bases outside gene matches: 10. CDR3 sequence (DNA): TGCGCCAGCAGCCCGGCGGGACAGGGAGTTATCTACGAGCAGTACTTC. This sequence encodes CASSPAGQGVIYEQYF.

This chain uses TRBV5-4 with TRBJ1-5, with D unclear. CDR3 length equals 13 residues. CDR1 and CDR2 from the germline V gene are SGHNT and YYREEE (reference sequence). Trimming removed 4 bases from V and 6 bases from J, with 11 bases in between. The CDR3: CASSIDPGQPQHF. DNA of the CDR3: TGTGCCAGCAGCATAGACCCGGGTCAGCCCCAGCATTTT.

A word on this clone: The junction departs from germline at one end; a sequencing error may be responsible. The rearrangement links TRBV28 to TRBJ2-2; 8 nucleotides agree with TRBD2. The CDR3 runs to 14 residues. Per germline, CDR1 MDHEN and CDR2 SYDVKM. The CDR3 coding sequence is TGTGCCAGCACCCTCCGGGGGGGCCGGCGGGGAGCTGTTTTT. Translated, it gives CASTLRGGRRGAVF.